Described below is a single T cell receptor (beta chain) sequence and its context. Antigen specificity is unknown. Molecular-barcoded quantitative 5'-RACE produced these TCR beta libraries. TCRdb re-called the 5' RACE reads with MiXCR, one entry per CDR3 protein. The sample shows around 430,000 distinct CDR3 sequences, 17% of them seen only once. This specimen belongs to a study of CD8 T cells in ankylosing spondylitis. Deletions cut 1 base from V and 6 bases from J, with 9 bases between. The CDR3 has 13 residues. CDR1 LGHDT and CDR2 YNNKEL come from the germline V gene (reference sequence). Regarding the study as a whole: Characteristic, it appeared, of ankylosing spondylitis blood was a TCR beta motif of eight highly homologous variants. Certain motif variants had earlier been reported in reactive arthritis synovial fluid and blood. Significantly higher representation of disease-linked clones was reported for matched ankylosing spondylitis synovial fluid.

The chain combines TRBV3-1 with TRBJ1-1; no clear D gene. Sequencing was carried out using blood, either unsorted or a sorted T cell fraction (not recorded which). The receptor was derived from a male donor with ankylosing spondylitis. The CDR3 sequence is CASSQGGKAEAFF. Written as DNA, the CDR3 is TGTGCCAGCAGCCAAGGCGGAAAGGCTGAAGCTTTCTTT.